This T cell receptor beta chain was sequenced during a study of blood T cell repertoires in COVID-19. In the original workflow: Estimation of nucleated cell counts relied on the amplification of reference gene primers. Only in-frame clones appear in the TCRdb table, and some are missing; sequencing was by immunoSEQ multiplex PCR. The V and J calls and clone size come from that table; D and trimming were worked out from the DNA. The table shows roughly 98,000 clones, with 65% to 90% occurring only once. This CDR3 is built from 15 residues. V lost 1 base, J lost 0 bases, and 3 bases stayed unmatched. Per the germline V gene, CDR1 is LNHDA and CDR2 is SQIVND (reference sequence).

This sequence joins TRBV19 and TRBJ2-7, with 7 bases matching TRBD2. The receptor comes from a man between 65 and 85 years old with active or convalescent COVID-19. Sequencing was carried out using peripheral blood. The CDR3 DNA follows: TGTGCCAGTAGTATAGTGGGGGGGAGCTCCTACGAGCAGTACTTC. Its protein is CASSIVGGSSYEQYF.